One and the same sample provided the 22 T cell receptor beta chains below, sequenced in a study of T cells in Graves' hyperthyroidism and ophthalmopathy. Researchers took RNA transcripts and amplified the TCR beta CDR3 regions from them. The HTBI set primed first-round TCR CDR3 RT-PCR. TCRdb used MiXCR to reprocess the multiplex PCR reads, holding one entry per CDR3 protein. Of hundreds of thousands of distinct CDR3 sequences listed, 45% are singletons. The sample consisted of peripheral blood or thyroid tissue (not recorded which). The receptors here all came from an adult man with Graves' disease, either hyperthyroidism or ophthalmopathy (not recorded which).

The V call is TRBV7-9, the J call TRBJ2-7; D tentatively reads TRBD1 or TRBD2 (5 bases each). CDR3 length: 15 amino acids. The V end was cut by 5 bases, the J end by 1 base, with 15 bases between. Looked up from germline, CDR1 is SEHNR and CDR2 is FQNEAQ (reference sequence). CDR3 residues: CASSQGPWGSYEQYF. For the CDR3, the DNA is TGTGCCAGCAGCCAGGGACCATGGGGGTCCTACGAGCAGTACTTC. The complete variable domain, with remaining parts taken from reference TRBV7-9 and TRBJ2-7, reads DTGVSQNPRHKITKRGQNVTFRCDPISEHNRLYWYRQTLGQGPEFLTYFQNEAQLEKSRLLSDRFSAERPKGSFSTLEIQRTEQGDSAMYLCASSQGPWGSYEQYFGPGTRLTVT.

Points on this clonotype: One end of the junction is discordant with germline, which a read error may explain. The chain is built from TRBV5-1 and TRBJ1-2; 8 bases agree with TRBD1. The length of the CDR3 is 16 residues. Germline-derived CDR1 and CDR2 are SGHRS and YFSETQ. CDR3 in DNA: TGTGCCAGCAGCACCGGGACAGGTGATATTAACTATGGCTACACCTTC. It encodes CASSTGTGDINYGYTF. Full variable domain (remainder filled in from reference TRBV5-1 and TRBJ1-2): KAGVTQTPRYLIKTRGQQVTLSCSPISGHRSVSWYQQTPGQGLQFLFEYFSETQRNKGNFPGRFSGRQFSNSRSEMNVSTLELGDSALYLCASSTGTGDINYGYTFGSGTRLTVV.

J is TRBJ2-7 and V is TRBV7-9, with 7 bases lining up with TRBD2. CDR1 is SEHNR, CDR2 FQNEAQ, per germline (reference sequence). The CDR3 has 14 amino acids. V lost 6 bases, J lost 0 bases, and 5 bases stayed unmatched. For the CDR3, the DNA is TGTGCCAGCAGTTTTGGGAGGGCCTCCTACGAGCAGTACTTC. Translated, it gives CASSFGRASYEQYF.

There are many counts of this clonotype. The rearrangement links TRBV6-4 to TRBJ1-5, with a tentative D call TRBD1 (5 bases). Looked up from germline, CDR1 is MRHNA and CDR2 is SNTAGT. This CDR3 is 15 amino acids long. Trimming left V 4 bases short and J 5 bases short, with 15 bases between. CDR3 DNA: TGTGCCAGCAGTGCCGGGACGCGGAGCGATCAGCCCCAGCATTTT. Amino acids: CASSAGTRSDQPQHF.

This sequence joins TRBV19 and TRBJ2-2; D is perhaps TRBD1 (5 bases). This CDR3 contains 16 residues. The germline V and J ends were trimmed by 3 bases and 0 bases, with 11 bases remaining between them. CDR1 LNHDA and CDR2 SQIVND come from the germline V gene (reference sequence). The CDR3 coding sequence is TGTGCCAGTAGTATTACAGGCAGACCGAACACCGGGGAGCTGTTTTTT. Its protein product is CASSITGRPNTGELFF. Based on the CDR3 plus reference TRBV19 and TRBJ2-2, the full variable domain is DGGITQSPKYLFRKEGQNVTLSCEQNLNHDAMYWYRQDPGQGLRLIYYSQIVNDFQKGDIAEGYSVSREKKESFPLTVTSAQKNPTAFYLCASSITGRPNTGELFFGEGSRLTVL.

This clonotype was found a few times. The chain employs TRBV20-1 and TRBJ2-7; TRBD2 might be the D (5 bases). Trimming took 1 base from V and 7 from J, leaving 20 bases between them. The CDR3 is 15 amino acids. Germline loops: CDR1 DFQATT, CDR2 SNEGSKA (reference sequence). The CDR3 loop is CSARVQGSLYWEQYF. In DNA, the CDR3 is TGCAGTGCTAGAGTGCAAGGGAGCCTGTATTGGGAGCAGTACTTC.

The rearrangement joins TRBV7-2 to TRBJ2-7, with TRBD2 matching over 7 bases. With V trimmed by 5 bases and J by 3 bases, 16 bases remained unmatched. This CDR3 region has 17 residues. The germline gives CDR1 SGHTA, CDR2 FQGNSA. CDR3 amino acids: CASSGGGEAGSIYEQYF. The DNA for the CDR3 is TGTGCCAGCAGCGGGGGGGGGGAGGCGGGTTCGATCTACGAGCAGTACTTC.

The chain uses TRBV7-2 and TRBJ1-2; D remains unclear. Germline V lookup: CDR1 SGHTA, CDR2 FQGNSA. Trimming left V 6 bases short and J 2 bases short, with 10 bases between. The CDR3 spans 13 residues. The CDR3 sequence: CASSSTLNYGYTF. The CDR3 DNA reads as TGTGCCAGCAGTAGCACATTAAACTATGGCTACACCTTC. The full variable domain, rest sourced from reference TRBV7-2 and TRBJ1-2, is GAGVSQSPSNKVTEKGKDVELRCDPISGHTALYWYRQSLGQGLEFLIYFQGNSAPDKSGLPSDRFSAERTGGSVSTLTIQRTQQEDSAVYLCASSSTLNYGYTFGSGTRLTVV.

This clonotype came up a few times. The chain employs TRBV9 and TRBJ2-2; tentative D call: TRBD2 (5 bases). The V gene's germline CDR1 is SGDLS and CDR2 YYNGEE. Trimming shortened V by 7 bases and J by 4 bases, and 14 bases separated the two germline ends. There are 14 residues in the CDR3. CDR3 bases: TGTGCCAGCTCGGGCGGGCGGCTCACCGGGGAGCTGTTTTTT. It encodes CASSGGRLTGELFF. The whole variable domain, filled in from reference TRBV9 and TRBJ2-2, reads DSGVTQTPKHLITATGQRVTLRCSPRSGDLSVYWYQQSLDQGLQFLIQYYNGEERAKGNILERFSAQQFPDLHSELNLSSLELGDSALYFCASSGGRLTGELFFGEGSRLTVL.

This clonotype appeared many times. A much larger clone lies a single base off, so this may be a read error. This chain links TRBV10-3 with TRBJ1-1, with 8 bases matching TRBD1. With V trimmed by 6 bases and J by 1 base, 4 bases remained unmatched. CDR1 is ENHRY and CDR2 is SYGVKD in the germline V gene. This CDR3 has 14 amino acids. CDR3: CAIRAGTGNTEAFF. CDR3 nucleotides: TGTGCCATCAGGGCCGGGACAGGGAACACTGAAGCTTTCTTT.

The V and J genes are TRBV7-2 and TRBJ2-5, with a possible D match to TRBD2 (7 bases). The CDR3 is 15 residues long. In germline, CDR1 is SGHTA, CDR2 FQGNSA. V lost 1 base and J 5 bases, leaving 14 bases between the germline ends. In DNA, the CDR3 is TGTGCCAGCAGCTTAGTGGGGGGGGCAGGGGAGACCCAGTACTTC. This gives the protein CASSLVGGAGETQYF.

In regard to this clonotype: Given a much more abundant clone one base away, this may be a read error. The J gene is TRBJ1-2, the V gene TRBV2; D ambiguous. CDR3 length: 11 residues. V shed 6 bases and J shed 4 bases, with 6 bases lying between them. CDR1 and CDR2 (germline): SNHLY, FYNNEI. In DNA, the CDR3 is TGTGCCAGCAGGCCTGTCTATGGCTACACCTTC. It translates to CASRPVYGYTF.

The V gene is TRBV7-2, the J gene TRBJ1-6; 8 nucleotides align to TRBD1. The CDR3 runs to 15 residues. CDR1 and CDR2 from the germline V gene are SGHTA and FQGNSA. With 6 bases clipped from V and 2 bases from J, the junction kept 3 bases outside the gene matches. DNA for the CDR3: TGTGCCAGCAGTCTGGACAGGGCCTATAATTCACCCCTCCACTTT. The encoded protein is CASSLDRAYNSPLHF.

This clonotype was detected a few times. The genes are TRBV12-3 or TRBV12-4 and TRBJ2-7, with 8 bases lining up with TRBD2. V was pared by 6 bases and J by 7 bases, with 11 bases of the junction left unmatched. This CDR3 spans 14 amino acids. The CDR3 region is CASRGGRTKGEQYF. The DNA of the CDR3 is TGTGCCAGCAGGGGCGGGAGGACTAAAGGGGAGCAGTACTTC.

This clonotype was found many times. J is TRBJ2-7 and V is TRBV29-1; D ambiguous. The germline V and J ends were trimmed by 4 bases and 0 bases, with 7 bases remaining between them. The CDR3 is 12 amino acids. CDR1 and CDR2 from the germline V gene are SQVTM and ANQGSEA. The CDR3 coding sequence is TGCAGCGTTGGACCCAACTCCTACGAGCAGTACTTC. This translates into CSVGPNSYEQYF.

The gene calls are TRBV2 and TRBJ1-2; D perhaps matches TRBD1 (5 bases). Germline loops: CDR1 SNHLY, CDR2 FYNNEI. The V end was cut by 1 base, the J end by 6 bases, with 18 bases between. This CDR3 region has 16 residues. CDR3 region: CASSEGWGSTTNGYTF. For the CDR3, the DNA is TGTGCCAGCAGTGAAGGTTGGGGCTCCACGACTAATGGCTACACCTTC.

This clonotype has more than one count but fewer than ten. The rearrangement uses TRBV7-9 and TRBJ1-5; perhaps TRBD1 as D (5 bases). The CDR3 sequence is 14 residues long. Deletions cut 0 bases from V and 5 bases from J, with 8 bases between. Germline V gene sequence: CDR1 SEHNR, CDR2 FQNEAQ (reference sequence). CDR3 sequence reads: CASSLAGTHQPQHF. DNA of the CDR3: TGTGCCAGCAGCTTAGCAGGGACTCATCAGCCCCAGCATTTT. The full variable domain, its missing parts supplied by reference TRBV7-9 and TRBJ1-5, is DTGVSQNPRHKITKRGQNVTFRCDPISEHNRLYWYRQTLGQGPEFLTYFQNEAQLEKSRLLSDRFSAERPKGSFSTLEIQRTEQGDSAMYLCASSLAGTHQPQHFGDGTRLSIL.

This clonotype was found a few times. The chain couples TRBV11-2 to TRBJ2-2; TRBD1 matches at 9 bases. CDR1 is SGHAT and CDR2 is FQNNGV in the germline V gene. After removal of 5 bases from V and 7 bases from J, the junction contained 14 bases not matched to a gene. The CDR3 totals 17 residues. CDR3 region: CASSKTRTGDYGGELFF. The CDR3 bases are TGTGCCAGCAGCAAAACCCGGACAGGGGATTATGGCGGGGAGCTGTTTTTT. The variable domain in full, with the rest retrieved from reference TRBV11-2 and TRBJ2-2, is EAGVAQSPRYKIIEKRQSVAFWCNPISGHATLYWYQQILGQGPKLLIQFQNNGVVDDSQLPKDRFSAERLKGVDSTLKIQPAKLEDSAVYLCASSKTRTGDYGGELFFGEGSRLTVL.

Only a few counts were recorded for this clonotype. The chain joins TRBV10-3 to TRBJ2-7; tentative D call: TRBD2 (6 bases). Trimming cost V 10 bases and J 2 bases, with 15 bases left between them. The CDR3 consists of 13 residues. Germline V gene sequence: CDR1 ENHRY, CDR2 SYGVKD. DNA of the CDR3: TGTGCCAGCACCTCGGGACTGACCTACGAGCAGTACTTC. Translating it yields CASTSGLTYEQYF.

This clonotype occurred a few times. The rearrangement links TRBV19 to TRBJ1-1, with D perhaps matching TRBD1 (6 bases). This CDR3 has 15 residues. Germline V lookup: CDR1 LNHDA, CDR2 SQIVND (reference sequence). V was trimmed by 3 bases and J by 1 base, leaving 12 bases between them. In DNA form, the CDR3 reads TGTGCCAGTAGTATGTCAGGGGTACCGAACACTGAAGCTTTCTTT. This translates into CASSMSGVPNTEAFF.

This clonotype was counted a few times. The V call is TRBV5-1, the J call TRBJ1-1, with D maybe TRBD1 (6 bases). The CDR3 contains 14 residues. Germline CDR1 and CDR2: SGHRS and YFSETQ. V was pared by 3 bases and J by 1 base, with 10 bases between. CDR3 sequence (DNA): TGCGCCAGCAGCTGGGGGGCAGGGAACACTGAAGCTTTCTTT. This gives the protein CASSWGAGNTEAFF.

This clonotype has ten or more counts. The rearrangement uses TRBV29-1 and TRBJ1-4; D is unclear. Trimming took off 6 bases at V and 4 bases at J, with 9 bases between the two ends. The length of the CDR3 is 12 residues. The germline V gene encodes CDR1 SQVTM and CDR2 ANQGSEA. The CDR3 is CSVSQLNEKLFF. CDR3 in DNA: TGCAGCGTCTCACAGCTTAATGAAAAACTGTTTTTT.